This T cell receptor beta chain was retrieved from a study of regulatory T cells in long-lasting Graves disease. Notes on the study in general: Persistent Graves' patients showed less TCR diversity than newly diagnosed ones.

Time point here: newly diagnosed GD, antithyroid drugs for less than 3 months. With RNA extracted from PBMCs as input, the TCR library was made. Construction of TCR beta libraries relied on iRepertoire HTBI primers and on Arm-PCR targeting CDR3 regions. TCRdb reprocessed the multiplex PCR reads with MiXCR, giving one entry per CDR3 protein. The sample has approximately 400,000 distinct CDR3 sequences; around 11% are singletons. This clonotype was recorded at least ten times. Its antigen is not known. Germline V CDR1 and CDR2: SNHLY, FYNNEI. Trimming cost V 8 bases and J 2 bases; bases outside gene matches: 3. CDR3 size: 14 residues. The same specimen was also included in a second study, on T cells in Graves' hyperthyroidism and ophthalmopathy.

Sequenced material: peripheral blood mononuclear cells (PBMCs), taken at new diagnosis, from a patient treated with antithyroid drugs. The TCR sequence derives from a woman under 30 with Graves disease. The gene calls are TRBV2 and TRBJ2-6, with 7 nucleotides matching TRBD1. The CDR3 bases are TGTGCCAGCGACAGGGCAGCTGGGGCCAACGTCCTGACTTTC. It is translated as CASDRAAGANVLTF. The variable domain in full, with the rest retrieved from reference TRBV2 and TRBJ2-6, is EPEVTQTPSHQVTQMGQEVILRCVPISNHLYFYWYRQILGQKVEFLVSFYNNEISEKSEIFDDQFSVERPDGSNFTLKIRSTKLEDSAMYFCASDRAAGANVLTFGAGSRLTVL.